This T cell receptor (beta chain) was recovered during a study of early T cells in non-severe SARS-CoV-2 infection. About the research overall: RNA in bulk from unsorted whole blood was sequenced, and chains were unpaired. Study results and caveats: VDJdb-based matching was biased toward anti-spike CD8 responses and missed private and CD4 specificities.

CDR3 length equals 14 residues. Trimming removed 5 bases from V and 0 bases from J; junction bases left unmatched: 3. Germline CDR1 DFQATT, CDR2 SNEGSKA (reference sequence). Individual cDNA molecules received unique molecular identifiers during library preparation. From the 5' RACE reads, TCRdb called clonotypes with MiXCR, one entry per CDR3 protein. The sample records about 49,000 distinct CDR3 sequences, 12% being singletons. Remarks on this clonotype: Its antigen remains unidentified.

This rearrangement joins TRBV20-1 to TRBJ2-3; 9 positions match TRBD2. The receptor's source is an adult who was a healthcare worker with PCR-confirmed SARS-CoV-2 infection or an uninfected control (not recorded which). The sample consisted of whole blood. For the CDR3, the DNA is TGCAGTGCTTTGACTAGCGGCAGCACAGATACGCAGTATTTT. Its protein is CSALTSGSTDTQYF.